This entry is about one T cell receptor beta chain. Libraries were prepared by immunoSEQ multiplex PCR; TCRdb keeps only in-frame clonotypes and omits some of them. The table includes 400,000 to 600,000 clones, about 96% detected once. V lost 1 base to trimming and J lost 0 bases, with 7 bases between them. The CDR3 is 15 amino acids. The V gene's germline CDR1 is LNHDA and CDR2 SQIVND (reference sequence). The sample comes from a study of shared clonotypes between healthy human individuals. The gene calls are TRBV19 and TRBJ1-5, with D hard to call. The receptor comes from a woman between 25 and 40 years old in good health. Sequenced: naive CD4+ T cells sorted from blood. Subset here: CD45RA+ positively selected. DNA of the CDR3: TGTGCCAGTAGTATAGCAGGTTATAGCAATCAGCCCCAGCATTTT. Amino acids: CASSIAGYSNQPQHF.